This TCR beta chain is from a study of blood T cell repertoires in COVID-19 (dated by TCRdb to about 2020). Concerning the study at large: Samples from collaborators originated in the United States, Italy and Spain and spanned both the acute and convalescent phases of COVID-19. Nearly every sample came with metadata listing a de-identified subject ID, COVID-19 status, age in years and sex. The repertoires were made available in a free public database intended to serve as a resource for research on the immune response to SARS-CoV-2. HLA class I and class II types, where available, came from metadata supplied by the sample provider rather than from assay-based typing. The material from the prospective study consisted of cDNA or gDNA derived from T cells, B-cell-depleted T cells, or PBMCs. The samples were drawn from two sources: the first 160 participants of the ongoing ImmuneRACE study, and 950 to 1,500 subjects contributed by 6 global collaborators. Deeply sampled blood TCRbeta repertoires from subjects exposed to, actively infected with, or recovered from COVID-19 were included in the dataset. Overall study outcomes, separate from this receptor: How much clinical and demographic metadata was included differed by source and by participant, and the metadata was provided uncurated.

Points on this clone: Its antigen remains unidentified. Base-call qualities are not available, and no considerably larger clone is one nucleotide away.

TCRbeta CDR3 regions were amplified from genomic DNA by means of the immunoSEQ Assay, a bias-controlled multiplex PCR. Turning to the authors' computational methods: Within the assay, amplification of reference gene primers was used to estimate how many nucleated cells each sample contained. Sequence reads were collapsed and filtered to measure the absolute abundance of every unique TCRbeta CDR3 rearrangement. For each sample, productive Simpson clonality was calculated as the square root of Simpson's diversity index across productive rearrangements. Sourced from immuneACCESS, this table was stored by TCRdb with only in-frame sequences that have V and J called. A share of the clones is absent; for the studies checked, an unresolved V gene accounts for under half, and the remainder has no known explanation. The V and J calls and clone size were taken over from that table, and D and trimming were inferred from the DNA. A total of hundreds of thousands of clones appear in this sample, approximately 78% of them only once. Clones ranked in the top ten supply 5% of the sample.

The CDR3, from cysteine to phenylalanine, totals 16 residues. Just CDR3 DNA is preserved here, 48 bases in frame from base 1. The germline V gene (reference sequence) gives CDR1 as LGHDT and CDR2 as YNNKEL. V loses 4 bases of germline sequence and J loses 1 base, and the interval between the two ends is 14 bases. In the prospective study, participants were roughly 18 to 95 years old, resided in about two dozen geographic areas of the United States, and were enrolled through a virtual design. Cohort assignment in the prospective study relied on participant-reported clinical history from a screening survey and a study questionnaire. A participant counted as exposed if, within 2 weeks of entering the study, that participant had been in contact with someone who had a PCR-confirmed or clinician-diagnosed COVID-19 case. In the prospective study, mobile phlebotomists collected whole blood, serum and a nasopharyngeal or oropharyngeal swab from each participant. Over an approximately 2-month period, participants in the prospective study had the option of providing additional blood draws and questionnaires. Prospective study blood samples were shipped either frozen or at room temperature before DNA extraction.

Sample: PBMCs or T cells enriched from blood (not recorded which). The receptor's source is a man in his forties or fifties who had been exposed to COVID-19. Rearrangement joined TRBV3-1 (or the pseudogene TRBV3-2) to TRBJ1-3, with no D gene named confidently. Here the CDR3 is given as CASSRLGSMSGNTIYF. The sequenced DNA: TGTGCCAGCAGCCGCTTGGGGAGTATGTCTGGAAACACCATATATTTT.